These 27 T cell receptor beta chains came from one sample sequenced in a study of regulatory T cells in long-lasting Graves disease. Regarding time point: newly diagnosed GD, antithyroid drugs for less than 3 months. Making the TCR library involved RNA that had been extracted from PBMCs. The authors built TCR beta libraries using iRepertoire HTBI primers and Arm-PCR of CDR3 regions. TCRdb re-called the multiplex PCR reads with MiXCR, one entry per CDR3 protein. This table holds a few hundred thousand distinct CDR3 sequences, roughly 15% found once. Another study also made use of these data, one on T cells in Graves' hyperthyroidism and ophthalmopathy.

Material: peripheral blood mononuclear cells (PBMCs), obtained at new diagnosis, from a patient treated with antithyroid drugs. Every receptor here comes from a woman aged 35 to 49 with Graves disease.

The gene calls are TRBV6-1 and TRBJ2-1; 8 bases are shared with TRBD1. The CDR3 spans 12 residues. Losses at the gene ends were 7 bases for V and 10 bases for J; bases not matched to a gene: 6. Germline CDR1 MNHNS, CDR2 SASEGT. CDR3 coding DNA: TGTGCCAGCAAACCAGACAGGGGCGAGCAGTTCTTC. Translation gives CASKPDRGEQFF.

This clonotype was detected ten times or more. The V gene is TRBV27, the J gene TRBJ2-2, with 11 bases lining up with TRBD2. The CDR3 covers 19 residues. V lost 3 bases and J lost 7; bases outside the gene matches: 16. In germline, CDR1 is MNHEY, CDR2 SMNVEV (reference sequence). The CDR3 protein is CASSFTPLQLAGVIGELFF. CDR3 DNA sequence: TGTGCCAGCAGTTTTACCCCCCTTCAACTAGCGGGAGTTATCGGGGAGCTGTTTTTT.

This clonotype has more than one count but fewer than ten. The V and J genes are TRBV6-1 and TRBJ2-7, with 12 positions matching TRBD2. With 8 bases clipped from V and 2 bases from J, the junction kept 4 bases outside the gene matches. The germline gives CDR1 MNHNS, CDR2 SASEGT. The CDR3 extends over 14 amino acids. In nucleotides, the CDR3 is TGTGCCAGCCGGGCTAGCGGGAGGGCCTACGAGCAGTACTTC. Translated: CASRASGRAYEQYF.

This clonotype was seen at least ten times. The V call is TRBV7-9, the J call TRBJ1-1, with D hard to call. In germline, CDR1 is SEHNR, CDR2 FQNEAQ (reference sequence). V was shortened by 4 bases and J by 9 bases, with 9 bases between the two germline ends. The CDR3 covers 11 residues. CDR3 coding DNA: TGTGCCAGCAGCTCCGACTTTAAAGCTTTCTTT. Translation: CASSSDFKAFF.

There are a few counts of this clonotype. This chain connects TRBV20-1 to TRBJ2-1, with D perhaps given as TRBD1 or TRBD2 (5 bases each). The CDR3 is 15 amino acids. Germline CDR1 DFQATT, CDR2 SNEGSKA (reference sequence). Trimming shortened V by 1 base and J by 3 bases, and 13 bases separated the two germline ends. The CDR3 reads CSARVGELGYNEQFF. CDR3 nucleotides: TGCAGTGCTAGAGTAGGGGAGCTTGGCTACAATGAGCAGTTCTTC.

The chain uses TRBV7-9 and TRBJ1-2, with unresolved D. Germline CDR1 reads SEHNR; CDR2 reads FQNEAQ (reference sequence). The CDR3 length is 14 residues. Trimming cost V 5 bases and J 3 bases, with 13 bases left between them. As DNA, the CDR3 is TGTGCCAGCAGCGCTTTAGTCGGCCACTATGGCTACACCTTC. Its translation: CASSALVGHYGYTF.

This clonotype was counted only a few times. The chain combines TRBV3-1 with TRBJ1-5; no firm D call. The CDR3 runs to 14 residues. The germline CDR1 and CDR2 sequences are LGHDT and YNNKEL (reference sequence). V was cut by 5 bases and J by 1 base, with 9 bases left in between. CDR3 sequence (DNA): TGTGCCAGCAGCGGACCGAGCAGCAATCAGCCCCAGCATTTT. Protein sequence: CASSGPSSNQPQHF.

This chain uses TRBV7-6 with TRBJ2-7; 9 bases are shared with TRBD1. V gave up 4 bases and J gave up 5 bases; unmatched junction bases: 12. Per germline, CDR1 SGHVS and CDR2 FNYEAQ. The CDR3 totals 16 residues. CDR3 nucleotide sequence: TGTGCCAGCAGCTCAAGGGGGGGACAGGGTGTGAACGAGCAGTACTTC. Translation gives CASSSRGGQGVNEQYF.

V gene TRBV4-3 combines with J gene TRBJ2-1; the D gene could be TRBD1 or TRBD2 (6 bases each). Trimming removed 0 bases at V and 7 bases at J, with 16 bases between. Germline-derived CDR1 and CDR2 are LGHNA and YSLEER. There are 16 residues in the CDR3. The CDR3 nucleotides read TGCGCCAGCAGCCAAGATGTTAGCGGAGGGGGGAATGAGCAGTTCTTC. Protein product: CASSQDVSGGGNEQFF.

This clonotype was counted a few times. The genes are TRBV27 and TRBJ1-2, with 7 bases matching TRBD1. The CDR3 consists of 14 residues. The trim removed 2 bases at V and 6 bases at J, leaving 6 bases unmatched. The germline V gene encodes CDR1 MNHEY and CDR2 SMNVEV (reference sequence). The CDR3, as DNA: TGTGCCAGCAGTTTAATGGGAACAGGGGATGGCTACACCTTC. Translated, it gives CASSLMGTGDGYTF.

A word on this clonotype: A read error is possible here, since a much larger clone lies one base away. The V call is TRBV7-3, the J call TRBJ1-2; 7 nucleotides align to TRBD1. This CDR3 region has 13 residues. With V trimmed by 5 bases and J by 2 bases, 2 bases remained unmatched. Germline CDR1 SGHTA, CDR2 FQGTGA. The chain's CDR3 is CASSADRNYGYTF. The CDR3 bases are TGTGCCAGCAGCGCGGACAGGAACTATGGCTACACCTTC.

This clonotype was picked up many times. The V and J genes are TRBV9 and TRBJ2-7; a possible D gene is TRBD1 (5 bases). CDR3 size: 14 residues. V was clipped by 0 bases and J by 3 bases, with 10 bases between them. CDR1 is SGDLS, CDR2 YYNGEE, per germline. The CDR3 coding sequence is TGTGCCAGCAGCGTAGCAGGGCGCGACTACGAGCAGTACTTC. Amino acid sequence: CASSVAGRDYEQYF.

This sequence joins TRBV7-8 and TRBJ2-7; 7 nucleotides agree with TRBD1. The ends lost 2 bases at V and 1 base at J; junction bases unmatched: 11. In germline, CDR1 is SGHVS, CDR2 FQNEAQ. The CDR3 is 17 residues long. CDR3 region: CASSLNTGDLGSYEQYF. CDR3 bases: TGTGCCAGCAGCTTAAATACAGGGGACCTAGGATCCTACGAGCAGTACTTC.

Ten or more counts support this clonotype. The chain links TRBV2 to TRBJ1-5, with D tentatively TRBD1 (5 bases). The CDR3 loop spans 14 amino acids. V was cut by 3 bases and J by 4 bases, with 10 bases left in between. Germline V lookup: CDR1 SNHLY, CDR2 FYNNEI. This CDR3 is CASSEGRLNQPQHF. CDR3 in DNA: TGTGCCAGCAGTGAGGGACGGCTGAATCAGCCCCAGCATTTT.

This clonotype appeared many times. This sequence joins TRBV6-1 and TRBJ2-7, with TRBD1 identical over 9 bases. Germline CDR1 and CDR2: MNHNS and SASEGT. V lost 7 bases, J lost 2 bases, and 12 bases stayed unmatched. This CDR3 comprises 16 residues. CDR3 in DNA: TGTGCCAGCATCAGGGATGTCGGACAGGGGACCTACGAGCAGTACTTC. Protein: CASIRDVGQGTYEQYF.

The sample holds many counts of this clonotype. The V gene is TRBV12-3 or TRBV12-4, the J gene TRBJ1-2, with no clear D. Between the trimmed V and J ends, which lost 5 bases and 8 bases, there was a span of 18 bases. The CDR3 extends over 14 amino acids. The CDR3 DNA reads TGTGCCAGCAGTGTCAGTCGGATACTTGAGGGCTACACCTTC. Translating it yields CASSVSRILEGYTF.

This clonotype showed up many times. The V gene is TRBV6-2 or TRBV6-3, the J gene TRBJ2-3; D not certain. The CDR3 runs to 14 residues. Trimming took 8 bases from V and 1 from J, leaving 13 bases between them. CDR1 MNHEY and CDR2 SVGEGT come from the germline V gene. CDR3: CASRGRSGTDTQYF. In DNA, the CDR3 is TGTGCCAGCCGAGGCAGGAGCGGCACAGATACGCAGTATTTT.

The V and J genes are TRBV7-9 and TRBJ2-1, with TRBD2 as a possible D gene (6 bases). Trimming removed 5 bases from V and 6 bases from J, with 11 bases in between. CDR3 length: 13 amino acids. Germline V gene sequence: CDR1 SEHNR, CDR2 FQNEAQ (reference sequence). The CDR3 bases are TGTGCCAGCAGCCTGGACTATCGCAATGAGCAGTTCTTC. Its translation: CASSLDYRNEQFF.

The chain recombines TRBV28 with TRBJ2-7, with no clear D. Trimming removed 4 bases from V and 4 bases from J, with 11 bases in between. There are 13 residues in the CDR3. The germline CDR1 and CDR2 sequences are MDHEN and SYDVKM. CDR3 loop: CASSSPLGYEQYF. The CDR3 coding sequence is TGTGCCAGCAGTTCACCCCTGGGGTACGAGCAGTACTTC.

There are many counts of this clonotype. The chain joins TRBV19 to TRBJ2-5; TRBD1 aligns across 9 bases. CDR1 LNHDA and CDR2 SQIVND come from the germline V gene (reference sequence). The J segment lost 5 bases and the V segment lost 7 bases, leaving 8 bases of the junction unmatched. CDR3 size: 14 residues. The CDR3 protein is CASNRGRRDETQYF. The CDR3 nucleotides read TGTGCCAGTAACAGGGGGCGCCGGGATGAGACCCAGTACTTC.

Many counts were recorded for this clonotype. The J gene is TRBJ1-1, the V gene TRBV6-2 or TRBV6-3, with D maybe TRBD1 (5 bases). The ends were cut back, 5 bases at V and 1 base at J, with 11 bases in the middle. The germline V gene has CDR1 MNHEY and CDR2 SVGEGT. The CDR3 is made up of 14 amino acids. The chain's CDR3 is CASSPLQGNTEAFF. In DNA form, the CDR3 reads TGTGCCAGCAGTCCACTGCAGGGGAACACTGAAGCTTTCTTT.

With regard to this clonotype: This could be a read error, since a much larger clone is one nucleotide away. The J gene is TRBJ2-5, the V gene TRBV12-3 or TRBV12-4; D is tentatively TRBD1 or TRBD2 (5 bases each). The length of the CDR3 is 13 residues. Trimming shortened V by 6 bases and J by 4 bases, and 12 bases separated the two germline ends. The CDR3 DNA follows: TGTGCCAGCAGCTCAACTAGGGGAGAGACCCAGTACTTC. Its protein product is CASSSTRGETQYF.

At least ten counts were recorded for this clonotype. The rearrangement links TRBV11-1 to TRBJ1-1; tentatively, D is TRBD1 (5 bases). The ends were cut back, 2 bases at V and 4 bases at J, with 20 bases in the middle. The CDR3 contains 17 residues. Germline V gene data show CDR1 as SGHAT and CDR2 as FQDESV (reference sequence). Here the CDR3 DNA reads TGTGCCAGCAGCTTATTTGGGACCGCTCTAGTTGGCACTGAAGCTTTCTTT. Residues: CASSLFGTALVGTEAFF.

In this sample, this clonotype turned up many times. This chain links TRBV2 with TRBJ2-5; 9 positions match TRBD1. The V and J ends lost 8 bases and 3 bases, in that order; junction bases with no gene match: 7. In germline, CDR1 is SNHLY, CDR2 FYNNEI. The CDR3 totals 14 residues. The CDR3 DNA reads TGTGCCAGCGACCAACAGGGGGCTAAAGAGACCCAGTACTTC. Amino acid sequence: CASDQQGAKETQYF.

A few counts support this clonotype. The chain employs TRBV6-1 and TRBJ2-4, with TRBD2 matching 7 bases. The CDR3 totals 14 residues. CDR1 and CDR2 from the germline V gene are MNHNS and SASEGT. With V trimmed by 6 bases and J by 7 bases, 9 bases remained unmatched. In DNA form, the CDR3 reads TGTGCCAGCAGGTCCGCGCGGGAGATTAACATTCAGTACTTC. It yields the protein CASRSAREINIQYF.

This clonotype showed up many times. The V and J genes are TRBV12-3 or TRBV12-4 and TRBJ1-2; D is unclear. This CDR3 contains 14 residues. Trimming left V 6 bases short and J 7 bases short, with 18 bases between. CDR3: CASREVAGWGGYTF. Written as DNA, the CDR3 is TGTGCCAGCAGGGAGGTGGCGGGCTGGGGTGGCTACACCTTC.

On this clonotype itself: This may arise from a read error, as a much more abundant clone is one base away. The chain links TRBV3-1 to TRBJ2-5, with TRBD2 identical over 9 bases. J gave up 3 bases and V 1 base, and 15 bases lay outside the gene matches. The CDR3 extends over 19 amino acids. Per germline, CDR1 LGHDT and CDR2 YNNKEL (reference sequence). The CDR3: CASSQGPPWVAGAEETQYF. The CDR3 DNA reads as TGTGCCAGCAGCCAAGGTCCCCCGTGGGTAGCGGGAGCGGAAGAGACCCAGTACTTC.